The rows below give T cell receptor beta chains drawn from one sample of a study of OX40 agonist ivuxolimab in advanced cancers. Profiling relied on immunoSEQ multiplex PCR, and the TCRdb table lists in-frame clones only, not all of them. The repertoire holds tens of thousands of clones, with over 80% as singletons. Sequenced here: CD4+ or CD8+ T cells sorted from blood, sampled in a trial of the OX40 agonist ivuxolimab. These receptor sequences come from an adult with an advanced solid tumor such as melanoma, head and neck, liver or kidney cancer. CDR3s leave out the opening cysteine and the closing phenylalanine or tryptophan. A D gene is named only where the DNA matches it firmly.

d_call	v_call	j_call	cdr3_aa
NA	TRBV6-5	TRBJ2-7	ASSGPGAEQY
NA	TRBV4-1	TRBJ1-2	ASSHPQGSYGYT
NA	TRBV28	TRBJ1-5	ASESMGNQPQH
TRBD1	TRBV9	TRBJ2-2	ASSAGTGWAGELF
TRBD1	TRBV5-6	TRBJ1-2	ASSLSGTGHPYGYT
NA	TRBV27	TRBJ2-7	ASSPGDGNYEQY
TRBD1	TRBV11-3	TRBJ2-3	ASSARGQRNGSTDTQY
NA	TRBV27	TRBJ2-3	ASSLLLASGTDTQY
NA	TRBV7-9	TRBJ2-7	ASSPVGLPYEQY
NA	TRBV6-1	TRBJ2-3	ASSEWIGGDEDTQY
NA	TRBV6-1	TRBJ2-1	ASSATGSYNEQF
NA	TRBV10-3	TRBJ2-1	ASIGAEQF
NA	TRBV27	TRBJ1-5	ASRPGLRIGIQPQH
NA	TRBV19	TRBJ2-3	ASSIVGALDTQY
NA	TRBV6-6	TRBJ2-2	ASSPRLDYLTGELF
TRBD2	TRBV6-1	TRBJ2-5	ASRGLAGPETQY
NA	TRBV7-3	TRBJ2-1	ASSLWLYNEQF
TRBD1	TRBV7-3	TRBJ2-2	ASSVAPGQAGTGELF
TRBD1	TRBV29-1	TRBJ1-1	SFQQGDTEAF
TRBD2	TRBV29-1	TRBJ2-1	SATRPGLAGGSSNEQF
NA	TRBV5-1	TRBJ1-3	ASSPDRSSGNTIY
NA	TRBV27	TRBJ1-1	ASRSDRANTEAF
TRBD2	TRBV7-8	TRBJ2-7	ASSSTGGGDGYEQY
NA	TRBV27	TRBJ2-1	ASRSGVNEQF
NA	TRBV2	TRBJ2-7	ASSEGGFEQY
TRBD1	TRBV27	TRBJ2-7	ASSLTAQGAYEQY
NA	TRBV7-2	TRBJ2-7	ASSLYYEQY
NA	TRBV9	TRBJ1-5	ASSGGGPNQPQH
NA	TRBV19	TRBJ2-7	ASSQASAMYEQY
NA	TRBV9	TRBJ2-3	ASSTGGGTDTQY
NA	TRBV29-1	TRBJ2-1	SVAGDTLYNEQF
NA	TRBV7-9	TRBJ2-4	ASSFLDPAPAKNIQY
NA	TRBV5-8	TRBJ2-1	ASSSTSDSSNEQF
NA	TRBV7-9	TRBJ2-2	ASSTTGELF
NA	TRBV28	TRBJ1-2	ASSNEWDGNYGYT
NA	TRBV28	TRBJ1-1	ASSFRPGTEAF
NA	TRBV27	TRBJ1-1	ASSLSFGGTEAF
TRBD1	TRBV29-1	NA	SSQTGGSYEQY
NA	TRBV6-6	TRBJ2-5	ASSYRDGLQETQY
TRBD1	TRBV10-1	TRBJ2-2	ASSDLTGPNTGELF
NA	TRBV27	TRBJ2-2	ASSLDPGPPTGELF
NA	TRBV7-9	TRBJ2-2	ASSVTGELF
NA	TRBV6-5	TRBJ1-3	ASSPGPPGNTIY
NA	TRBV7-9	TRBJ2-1	ASSPGQTDEQF
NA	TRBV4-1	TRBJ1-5	ASSQEGIPRGDQPQH
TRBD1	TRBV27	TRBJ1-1	ASSLYGTGFTEAF
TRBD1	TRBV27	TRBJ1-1	ASSSYRQGGAF
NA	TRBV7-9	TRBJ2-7	ASSHSLNSYEQY
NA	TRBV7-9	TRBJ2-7	ASSSWTDSYEQY
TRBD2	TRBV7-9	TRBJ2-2	ASSLTSGGTGELF
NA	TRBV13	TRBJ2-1	ASSITYNEQF